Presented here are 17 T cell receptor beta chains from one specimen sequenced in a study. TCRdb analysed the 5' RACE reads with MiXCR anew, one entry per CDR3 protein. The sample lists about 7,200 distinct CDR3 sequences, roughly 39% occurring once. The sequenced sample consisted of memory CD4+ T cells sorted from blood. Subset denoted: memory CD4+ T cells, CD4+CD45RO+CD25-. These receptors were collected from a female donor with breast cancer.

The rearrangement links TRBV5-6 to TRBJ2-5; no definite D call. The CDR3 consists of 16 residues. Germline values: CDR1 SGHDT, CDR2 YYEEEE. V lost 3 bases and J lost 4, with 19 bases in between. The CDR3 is CASSSPTQRVGETQYF. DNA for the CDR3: TGTGCCAGCAGCTCCCCTACCCAGCGAGTGGGAGAGACCCAGTACTTC.

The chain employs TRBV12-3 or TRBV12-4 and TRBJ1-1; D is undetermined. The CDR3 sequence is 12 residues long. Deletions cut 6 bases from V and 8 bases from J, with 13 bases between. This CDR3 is CASSSRVTEAFF. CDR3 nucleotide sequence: TGTGCCAGCAGCTCGAGAGTCACCGAAGCTTTCTTT.

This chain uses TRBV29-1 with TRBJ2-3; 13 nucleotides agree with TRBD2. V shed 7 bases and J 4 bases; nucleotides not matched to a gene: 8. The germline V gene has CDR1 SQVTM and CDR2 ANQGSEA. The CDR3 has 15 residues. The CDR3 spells CSDRTSGSSADTQYF. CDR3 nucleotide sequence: TGCAGCGATAGGACTAGCGGGAGTTCTGCAGATACGCAGTATTTT.

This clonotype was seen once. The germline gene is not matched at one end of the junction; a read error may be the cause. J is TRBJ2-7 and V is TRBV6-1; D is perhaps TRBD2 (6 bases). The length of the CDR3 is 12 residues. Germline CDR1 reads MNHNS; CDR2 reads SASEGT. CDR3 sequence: CTSKGGLDEQYF. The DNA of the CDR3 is TGTACCAGCAAGGGAGGTTTAGACGAGCAGTACTTC.

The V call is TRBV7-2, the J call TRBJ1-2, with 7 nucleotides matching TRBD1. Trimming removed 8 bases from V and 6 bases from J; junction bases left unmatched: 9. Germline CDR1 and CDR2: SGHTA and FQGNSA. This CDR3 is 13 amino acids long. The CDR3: CASRWGTEHGYTF. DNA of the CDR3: TGTGCCAGCCGATGGGGGACAGAGCATGGCTACACCTTC.

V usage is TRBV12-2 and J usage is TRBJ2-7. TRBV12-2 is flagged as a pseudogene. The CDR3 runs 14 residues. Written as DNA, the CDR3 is TGTGCAATTCGGGCCAGTGGCCAACTACGAGGGCAGTACGTC. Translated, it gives CAIRASGQLRGQYV.

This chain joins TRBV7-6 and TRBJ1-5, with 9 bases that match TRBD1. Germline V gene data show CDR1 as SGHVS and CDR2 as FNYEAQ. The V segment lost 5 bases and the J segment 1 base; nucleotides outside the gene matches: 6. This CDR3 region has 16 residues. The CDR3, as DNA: TGTGCCAGCAGCGCCAGGACAGGGGAGAGCAATCAGCCCCAGCATTTT. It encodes CASSARTGESNQPQHF.

CDR3 residues: CASSQVMRVPGELFF. For the CDR3, the DNA is TGCGCCAGCAGCCAAGTCATGAGGGTTCCGGGGGAGCTGTTTTTT. This chain links TRBV4-3 with TRBJ2-2; possible D gene TRBD2, 5 bases. The CDR3 is 15 amino acids. Germline V gene lookup returns CDR1 LGHNA and CDR2 YSLEER. V was shortened by 1 base and J by 8 bases, with 14 bases between the two germline ends.

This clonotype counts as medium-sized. The DNA of the CDR3 is TGTGCCAGCAGCCGAGCGGGGGGCACAGATACGCAGTATTTT. It codes for CASSRAGGTDTQYF. The rearrangement uses TRBV11-3 and TRBJ2-3; 8 positions agree with TRBD2. The CDR3 contains 14 residues. Germline V gives CDR1 SGHNT, CDR2 YENEEA. Trimming took 5 bases from V and 1 from J; bases not matched to a gene: 2.

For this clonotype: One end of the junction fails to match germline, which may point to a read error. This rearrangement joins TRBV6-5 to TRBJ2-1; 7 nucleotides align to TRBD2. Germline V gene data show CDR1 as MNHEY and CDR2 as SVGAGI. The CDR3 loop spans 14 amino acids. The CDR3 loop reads CASRKRDYYIEQFF. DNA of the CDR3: TGTGCCAGCAGAAAACGGGACTACTACATTGAGCAGTTCTTC.

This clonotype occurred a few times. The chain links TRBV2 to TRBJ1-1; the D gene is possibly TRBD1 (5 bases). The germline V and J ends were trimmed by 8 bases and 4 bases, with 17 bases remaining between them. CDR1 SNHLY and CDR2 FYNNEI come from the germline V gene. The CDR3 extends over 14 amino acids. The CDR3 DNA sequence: TGTGCCAGCGGGGGATTGAGGGGTGGCACTGAAGCTTTCTTT. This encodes CASGGLRGGTEAFF.

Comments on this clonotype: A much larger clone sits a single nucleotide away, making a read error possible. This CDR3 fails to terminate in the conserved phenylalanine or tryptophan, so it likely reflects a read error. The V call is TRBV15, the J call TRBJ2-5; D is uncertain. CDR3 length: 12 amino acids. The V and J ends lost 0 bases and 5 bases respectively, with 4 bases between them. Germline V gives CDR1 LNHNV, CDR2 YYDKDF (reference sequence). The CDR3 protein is CATSRDMETQYL. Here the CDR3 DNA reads TGTGCCACCAGCAGAGATATGGAGACCCAGTACCTC.

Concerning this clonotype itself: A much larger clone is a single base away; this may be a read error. CDR3 coding DNA: TGCAGTGTCCGCTACCGGGCTTTCAATGAGCAGTTCTTC. Its translation: CSVRYRAFNEQFF. The chain uses TRBV20-1 and TRBJ2-1; D is unresolved. This CDR3 has 13 amino acids. V was trimmed by 7 bases and J by 6 bases, leaving 16 bases between them. Germline CDR1 is DFQATT and CDR2 is SNEGSKA (reference sequence).

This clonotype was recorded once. The CDR3 nucleotides read TGTGCCAGCAGCTTGAGTCTGGGGACCTACGAGCAGTACTTC. This encodes CASSLSLGTYEQYF. The chain recombines TRBV5-5 with TRBJ2-7; D is unclear. The ends were cut back, 1 base at V and 2 bases at J, with 10 bases in the middle. This CDR3 has 14 residues. The V gene's germline CDR1 is SGHKS and CDR2 YYEKEE (reference sequence). The variable domain in full, with the rest retrieved from reference TRBV5-5 and TRBJ2-7, is DAGVTQSPTHLIKTRGQQVTLRCSPISGHKSVSWYQQVLGQGPQFIFQYYEKEERGRGNFPDRFSARQFPNYSSELNVNALLLGDSALYLCASSLSLGTYEQYFGPGTRLTVT.

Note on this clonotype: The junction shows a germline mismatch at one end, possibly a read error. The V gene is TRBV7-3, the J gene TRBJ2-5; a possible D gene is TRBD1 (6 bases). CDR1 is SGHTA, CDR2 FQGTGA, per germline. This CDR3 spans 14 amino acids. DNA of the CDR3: TGTGCCAGCAGACATCTACAGGGCCAAGGGACCCAGTACTTC. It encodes CASRHLQGQGTQYF.

CDR3 coding DNA: TGCAGTGCATTCGTTTCCGACGGGAGCTCTGGAAACACCATATATTTT. Residues: CSAFVSDGSSGNTIYF. This chain links TRBV20-1 with TRBJ1-3; D remains ambiguous. The CDR3 consists of 16 residues. V lost 6 bases to trimming and J lost 0 bases, with 18 bases between them. Germline assignment: CDR1 DFQATT and CDR2 SNEGSKA (reference sequence).

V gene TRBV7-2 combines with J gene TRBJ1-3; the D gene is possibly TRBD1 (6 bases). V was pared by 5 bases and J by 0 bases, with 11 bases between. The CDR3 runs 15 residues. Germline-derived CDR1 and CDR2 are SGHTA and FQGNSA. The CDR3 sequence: CASSRTALSGNTIYF. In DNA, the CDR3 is TGTGCCAGCAGCCGGACAGCGCTCTCTGGAAACACCATATATTTT. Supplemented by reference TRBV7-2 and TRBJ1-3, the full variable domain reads GAGVSQSPSNKVTEKGKDVELRCDPISGHTALYWYRQSLGQGLEFLIYFQGNSAPDKSGLPSDRFSAERTGGSVSTLTIQRTQQEDSAVYLCASSRTALSGNTIYFGEGSWLTVV.